This T cell receptor beta chain was retrieved from a study of T cells in Graves' hyperthyroidism and ophthalmopathy (dated by TCRdb to between 2018 and 2021). Broadly, across the study: Peripheral blood was sampled at the time of initial diagnosis, prior to any treatment. To identify distinguishing TCR V-J signatures, a discovery cohort of roughly 100 patients was used, comprising 43 with Graves' ophthalmopathy and some 60 with stable Graves' hyperthyroidism. Whether ophthalmopathy could be predicted prospectively was tested in an independent validation cohort made up of roughly 19 hyperthyroidism patients plus 17 patients who later progressed to ophthalmopathy. The 85 to 100 discovery patients were divided at random into training and test sets in a 7:3 ratio. In addition, the study compared T-cell repertoires in thyroid tissue and in blood from roughly six Graves' hyperthyroidism patients. After blood sampling, hyperthyroidism patients were treated with methimazole at a starting dose of 30 mg daily, and ophthalmopathy patients were treated with high-dose intravenous methylprednisolone. The paper describes TCR Vbeta CDR3 sequencing of 135 peripheral blood samples, made up of 43 ophthalmopathy patients, more than 70 hyperthyroidism patients and about 17 progressor patients.

This clonotype was counted ten times or more. Its cognate antigen has yet to be identified. Nothing much larger sits one base from this clone, and base qualities are not available. Hyperthyroidism patients were newly diagnosed, had a disease duration of under 2 months, and were aged 18 to 65 years. Patients with uncontrolled infections, other autoimmune diseases, pregnancy or lactation were excluded. Diagnoses were established on the basis of clinical symptoms, serum thyroxine and TRAb, thyroid ultrasound, and orbital computed tomography. For progressor patients, blood was drawn at the first diagnosis of hyperthyroidism, before any ophthalmopathy symptoms had appeared. Ficoll-Paque density gradient centrifugation was used to isolate PBMCs from about 10 ml of fresh peripheral blood. Patients classed as progressors first received a Graves' hyperthyroidism diagnosis and then went on to develop ophthalmopathy during follow-up. Total RNA was extracted with Trizol reagent, and quality was checked on an Agilent 2100 Bioanalyzer.

The TCR beta CDR3 regions were amplified from the RNA transcripts. The first round of RT-PCR for the TCR CDR3 was performed with the HTBI primer set and the Qiagen OneStep RT-PCR kit. Libraries were constructed in a second round of multiplex PCR, after which size selection and purification were performed. Sequencing of the libraries was done on an Illumina HiSeq2000 using paired-end 100 bp reads. As for the authors' bioinformatics: Raw data were processed with SOAPnuke, discarding reads with adapters, uncalled bases, mean Phred below 15, or no exact constant-primer or identifier match. High-quality paired reads were merged using COPE v1.2.5, and each unique nucleotide sequence was defined as a clonotype. MiTCR v1.1 was used to align the clonotypes against IMGT TRBV, TRBD and TRBJ reference segments. The analysis was restricted to V-J combinations with a frequency above 0.0001, which together covered 99% to 99.2% of the repertoires. A TCS score was defined as the ratio of F50 (clonal expansion) to E x V (chaos), with BLOSUM62-based TCRdist applied between CDR3 peptides within each V-J. Welch's t-statistics and random forest reduced roughly 500 V-J features to 10 to 15, which were used in a naive Bayes classifier (R e1071). In-frame beta chains were kept once TCRdb had trimmed the public reads at Q25 with fastp and called clones with MiXCR. Each entry is one CDR3 protein sequence, shown with its most common DNA and genes. The V and J calls follow TCRdb's processing rather than the paper's. The sample contains roughly 400,000 distinct CDR3 sequences, 15% to 18% of them found a single time. The ten largest clones represent roughly a quarter of the sample.

General conclusions and limits of the study: During validation, the model predicted progression to ophthalmopathy a median of around 6 months ahead of onset, with more than 55% sensitivity and 72% to 80% specificity. No statistical method was used to set the sample size in advance, and investigators knew the group allocation. A 13 V-J signature model separated ophthalmopathy from stable hyperthyroidism, with around 90% sensitivity and 81.08% specificity in cross-validation and 80%/75% in testing. Most expanded thyroid clonotypes (frequency above 0.001) were also found in blood, which suggests that blood repertoires may mirror thyroid immune responses.

CDR3 length: 15 amino acids, cysteine to phenylalanine. Only the CDR3 portion is preserved as DNA: 45 bases, with reading frame beginning at the first base. Looking up the germline V gene yields CDR1 SNHLY and CDR2 FYNNEI. V was cut back by 5 bases and J by 7 bases, leaving a gap of 20 bases between them. Sequencing was carried out using blood. The chain was built from TRBV2 and TRBJ1-2, with the D gene not clear enough to name. This TCR was sampled from a woman aged 18 to 35 with Graves' hyperthyroidism that later progressed to Graves' ophthalmopathy. CDR3 protein: CASSPLRELDTGYTF. The base sequence is TGTGCCAGCAGTCCGTTACGGGAATTGGATACTGGCTACACCTTC.